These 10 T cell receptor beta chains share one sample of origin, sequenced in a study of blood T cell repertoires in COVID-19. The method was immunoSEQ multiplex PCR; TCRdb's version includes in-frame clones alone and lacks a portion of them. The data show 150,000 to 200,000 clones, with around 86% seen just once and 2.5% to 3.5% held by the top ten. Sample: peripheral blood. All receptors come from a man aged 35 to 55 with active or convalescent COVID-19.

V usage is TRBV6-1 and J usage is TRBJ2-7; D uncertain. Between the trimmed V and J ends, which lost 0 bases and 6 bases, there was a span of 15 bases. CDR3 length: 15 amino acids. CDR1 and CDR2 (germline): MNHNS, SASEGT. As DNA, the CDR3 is TGTGCCAGCAGTGAAGCGGCCAGGCTCGTACGCGAGCAGTACTTC. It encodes CASSEAARLVREQYF.

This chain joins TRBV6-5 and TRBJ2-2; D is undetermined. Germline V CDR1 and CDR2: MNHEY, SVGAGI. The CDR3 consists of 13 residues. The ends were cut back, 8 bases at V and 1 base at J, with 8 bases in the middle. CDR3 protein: CASRVQNTGELFF. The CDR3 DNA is TGTGCCAGCCGGGTACAGAACACCGGGGAGCTGTTTTTT.

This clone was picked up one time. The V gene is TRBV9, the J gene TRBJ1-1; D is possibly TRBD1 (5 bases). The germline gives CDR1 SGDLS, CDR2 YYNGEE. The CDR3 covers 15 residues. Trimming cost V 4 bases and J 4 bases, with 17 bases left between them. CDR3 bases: TGTGCCAGCAGCCTGTCCGGGGGGTTTGGCACTGAAGCTTTCTTT. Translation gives CASSLSGGFGTEAFF.

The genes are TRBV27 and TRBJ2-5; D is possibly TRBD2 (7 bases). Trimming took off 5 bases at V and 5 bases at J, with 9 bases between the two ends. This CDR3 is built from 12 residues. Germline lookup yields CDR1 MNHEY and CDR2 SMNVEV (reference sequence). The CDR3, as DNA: TGTGCCAGCAGTAGGGGGGGGGAGACCCAGTACTTC. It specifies CASSRGGETQYF.

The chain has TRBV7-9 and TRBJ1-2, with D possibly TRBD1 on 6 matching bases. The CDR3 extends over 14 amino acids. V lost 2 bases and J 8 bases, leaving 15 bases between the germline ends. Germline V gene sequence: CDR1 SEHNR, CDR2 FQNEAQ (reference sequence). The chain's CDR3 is CASSLSSRGLGYTF. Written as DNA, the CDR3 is TGTGCCAGCAGCTTATCCTCCAGGGGTTTGGGCTACACCTTC.

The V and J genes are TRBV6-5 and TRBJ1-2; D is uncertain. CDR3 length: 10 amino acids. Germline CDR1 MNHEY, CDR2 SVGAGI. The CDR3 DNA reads TGTGCATTCGGGGACTATGGCTACACCTTC. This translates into CAFGDYGYTF.

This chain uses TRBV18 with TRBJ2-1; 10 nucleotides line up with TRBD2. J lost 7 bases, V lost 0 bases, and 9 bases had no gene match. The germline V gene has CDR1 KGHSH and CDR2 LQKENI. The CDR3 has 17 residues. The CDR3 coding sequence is TGTGCCAGCTCACCACCAATTGGGACTAGCGATGCGAATGAGCAGTTCTTC. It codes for CASSPPIGTSDANEQFF.

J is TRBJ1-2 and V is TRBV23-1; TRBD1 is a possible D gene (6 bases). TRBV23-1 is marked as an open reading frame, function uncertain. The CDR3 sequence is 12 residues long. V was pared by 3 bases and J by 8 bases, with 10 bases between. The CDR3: CASSQSQGGYTF. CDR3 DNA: TGCGCCAGCAGTCAGTCGCAGGGGGGCTACACCTTC.

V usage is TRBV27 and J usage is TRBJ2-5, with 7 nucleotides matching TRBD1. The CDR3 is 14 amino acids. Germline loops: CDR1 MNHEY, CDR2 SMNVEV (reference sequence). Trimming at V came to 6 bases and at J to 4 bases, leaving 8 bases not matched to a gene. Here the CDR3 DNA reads TGTGCCAGCAGGCCTGAAGACAGGGCAGAGACCCAGTACTTC. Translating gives CASRPEDRAETQYF.

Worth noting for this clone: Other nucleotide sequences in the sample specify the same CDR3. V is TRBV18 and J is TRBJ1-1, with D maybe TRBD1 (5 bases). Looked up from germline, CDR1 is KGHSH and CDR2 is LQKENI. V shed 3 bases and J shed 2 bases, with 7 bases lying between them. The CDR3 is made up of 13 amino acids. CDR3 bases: TGTGCCAGCTCACCGACAGCTAACACTGAAGCTTTCTTT. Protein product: CASSPTANTEAFF.